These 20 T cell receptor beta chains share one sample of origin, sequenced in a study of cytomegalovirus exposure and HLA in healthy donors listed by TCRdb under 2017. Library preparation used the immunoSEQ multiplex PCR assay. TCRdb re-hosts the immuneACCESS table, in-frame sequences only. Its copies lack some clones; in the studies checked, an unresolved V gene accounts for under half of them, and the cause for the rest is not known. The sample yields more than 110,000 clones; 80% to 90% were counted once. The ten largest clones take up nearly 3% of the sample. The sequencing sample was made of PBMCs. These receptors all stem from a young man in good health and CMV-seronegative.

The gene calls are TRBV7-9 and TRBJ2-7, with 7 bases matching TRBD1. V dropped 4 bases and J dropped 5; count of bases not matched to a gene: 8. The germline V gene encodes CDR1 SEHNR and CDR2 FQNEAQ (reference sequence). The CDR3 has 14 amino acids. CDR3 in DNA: TGTGCCAGCAGCTACACGGGGACAGTGAACGAGCAGTACTTC. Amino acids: CASSYTGTVNEQYF.

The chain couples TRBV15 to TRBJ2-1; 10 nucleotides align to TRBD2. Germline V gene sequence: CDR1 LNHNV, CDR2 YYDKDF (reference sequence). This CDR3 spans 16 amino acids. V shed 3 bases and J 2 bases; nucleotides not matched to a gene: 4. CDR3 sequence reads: CATSSRLAGAYNEQFF. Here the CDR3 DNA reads TGTGCCACCAGCAGTCGGCTAGCGGGAGCCTACAATGAGCAGTTCTTC.

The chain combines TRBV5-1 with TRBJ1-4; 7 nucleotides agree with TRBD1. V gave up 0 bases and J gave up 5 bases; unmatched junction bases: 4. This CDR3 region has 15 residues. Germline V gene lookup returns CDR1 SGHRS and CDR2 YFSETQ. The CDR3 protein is CASSLGTGRNEKLFF. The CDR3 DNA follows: TGCGCCAGCAGCTTGGGGACAGGCCGGAATGAAAAACTGTTTTTT.

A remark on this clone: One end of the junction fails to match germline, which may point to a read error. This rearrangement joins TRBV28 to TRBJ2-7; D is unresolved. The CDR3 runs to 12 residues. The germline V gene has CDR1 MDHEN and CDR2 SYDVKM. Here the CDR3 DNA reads TGTGCCAGCAGCTTATCGGCCTACGAGCAGTACTTC. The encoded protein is CASSLSAYEQYF.

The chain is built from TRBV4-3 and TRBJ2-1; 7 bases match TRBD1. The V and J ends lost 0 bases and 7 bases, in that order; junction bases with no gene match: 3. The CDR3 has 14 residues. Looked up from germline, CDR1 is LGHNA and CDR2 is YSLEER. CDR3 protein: CASSQDLQGNEQFF. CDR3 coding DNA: TGCGCCAGCAGCCAAGACCTACAGGGGAATGAGCAGTTCTTC.

The chain's CDR3 is CATSRDRPEETQYF. CDR3 in DNA: TGTGCCACCAGCAGGGACAGGCCCGAAGAGACCCAGTACTTC. This sequence joins TRBV15 and TRBJ2-5, with TRBD1 identical over 7 bases. The CDR3 contains 14 residues. The V and J ends lost 3 bases and 3 bases, in that order; junction bases with no gene match: 4. The V gene's germline CDR1 is LNHNV and CDR2 YYDKDF (reference sequence).

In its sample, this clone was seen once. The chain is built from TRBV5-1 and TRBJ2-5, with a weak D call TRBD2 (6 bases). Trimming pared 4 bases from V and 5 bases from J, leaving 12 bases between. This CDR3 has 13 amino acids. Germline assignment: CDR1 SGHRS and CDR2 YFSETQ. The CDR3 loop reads CASSETSQETQYF. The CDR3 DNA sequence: TGCGCCAGCAGCGAGACTAGTCAGGAGACCCAGTACTTC.

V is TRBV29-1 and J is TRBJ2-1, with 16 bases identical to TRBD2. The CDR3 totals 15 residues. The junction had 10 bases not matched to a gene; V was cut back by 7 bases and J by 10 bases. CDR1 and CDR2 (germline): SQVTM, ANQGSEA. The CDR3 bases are TGCAGCGCAGCCTCGGGACTAGCGGGAGGGAGCGAGCAGTTCTTC. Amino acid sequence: CSAASGLAGGSEQFF.

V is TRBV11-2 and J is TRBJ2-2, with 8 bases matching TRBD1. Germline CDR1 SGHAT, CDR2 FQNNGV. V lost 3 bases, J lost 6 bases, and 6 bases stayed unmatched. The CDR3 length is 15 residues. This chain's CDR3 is CASSLGTGFSGELFF. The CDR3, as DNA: TGTGCCAGCAGCTTGGGGACAGGCTTCTCCGGGGAGCTGTTTTTT.

The CDR3 region is CASSGDMNNQPQHF. The DNA for the CDR3 is TGTGCCAGCAGTGGGGACATGAACAATCAGCCCCAGCATTTT. This chain links TRBV27 with TRBJ1-5, with a tentative D call TRBD1 (6 bases). The CDR3 loop spans 14 amino acids. Deletions cut 5 bases from V and 3 bases from J, with 11 bases between. Germline CDR1 reads MNHEY; CDR2 reads SMNVEV (reference sequence).

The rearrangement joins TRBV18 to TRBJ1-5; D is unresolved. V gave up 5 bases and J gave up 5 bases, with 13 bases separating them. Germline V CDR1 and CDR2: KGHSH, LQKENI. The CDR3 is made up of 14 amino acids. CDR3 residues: CASSGRRADQPQHF. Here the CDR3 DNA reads TGTGCCAGCTCAGGACGGAGGGCGGATCAGCCCCAGCATTTT.

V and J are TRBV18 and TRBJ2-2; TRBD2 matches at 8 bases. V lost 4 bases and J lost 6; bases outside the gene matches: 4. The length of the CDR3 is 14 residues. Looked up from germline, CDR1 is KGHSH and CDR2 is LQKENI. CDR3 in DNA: TGTGCCAGCTCACTAGCGGGGATCGCCGGGGAGCTGTTTTTT. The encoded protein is CASSLAGIAGELFF.

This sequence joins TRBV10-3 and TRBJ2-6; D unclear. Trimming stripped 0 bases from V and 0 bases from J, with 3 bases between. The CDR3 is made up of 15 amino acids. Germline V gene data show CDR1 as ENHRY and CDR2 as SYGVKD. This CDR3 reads CAISESYSGANVLTF. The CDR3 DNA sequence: TGTGCCATCAGTGAGTCTTACTCTGGGGCCAACGTCCTGACTTTC.

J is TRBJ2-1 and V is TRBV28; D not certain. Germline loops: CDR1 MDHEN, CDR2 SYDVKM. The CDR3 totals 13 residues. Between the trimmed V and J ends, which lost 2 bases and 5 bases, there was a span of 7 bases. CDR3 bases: TGTGCCAGCAGTTTAGGAGCTAACAATGAGCAGTTCTTC. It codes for CASSLGANNEQFF. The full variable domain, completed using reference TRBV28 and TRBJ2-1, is DVKVTQSSRYLVKRTGEKVFLECVQDMDHENMFWYRQDPGLGLRLIYFSYDVKMKEKGDIPEGYSVSREKKERFSLILESASTNQTSMYLCASSLGANNEQFFGPGTRLTVL.

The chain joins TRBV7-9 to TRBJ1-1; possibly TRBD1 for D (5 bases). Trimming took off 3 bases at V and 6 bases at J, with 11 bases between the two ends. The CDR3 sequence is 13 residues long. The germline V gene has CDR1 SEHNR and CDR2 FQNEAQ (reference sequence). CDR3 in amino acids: CASSLAGIAEAFF. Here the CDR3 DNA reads TGTGCCAGCAGCTTGGCAGGGATCGCTGAAGCTTTCTTT.

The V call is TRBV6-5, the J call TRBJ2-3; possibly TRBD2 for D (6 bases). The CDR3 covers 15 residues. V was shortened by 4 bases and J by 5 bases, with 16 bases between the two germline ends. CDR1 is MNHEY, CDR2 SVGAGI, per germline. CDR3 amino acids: CASSFDSGTKDTQYF. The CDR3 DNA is TGTGCCAGCAGTTTCGATAGCGGAACAAAAGATACGCAGTATTTT.

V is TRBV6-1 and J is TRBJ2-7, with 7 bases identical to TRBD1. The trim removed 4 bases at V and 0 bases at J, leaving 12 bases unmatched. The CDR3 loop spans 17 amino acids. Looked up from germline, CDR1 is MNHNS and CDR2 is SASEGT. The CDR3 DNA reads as TGTGCCAGCAGTGGCGCCCCCGGACAGGCCCACTCCTACGAGCAGTACTTC. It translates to CASSGAPGQAHSYEQYF.

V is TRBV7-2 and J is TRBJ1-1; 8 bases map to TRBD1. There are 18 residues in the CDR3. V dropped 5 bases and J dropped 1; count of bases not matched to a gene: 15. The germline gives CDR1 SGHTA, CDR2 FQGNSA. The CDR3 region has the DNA TGTGCCAGCAGCCCCAGCCCCTACAGGGGGAGAGGGAACACTGAAGCTTTCTTT. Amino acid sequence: CASSPSPYRGRGNTEAFF.

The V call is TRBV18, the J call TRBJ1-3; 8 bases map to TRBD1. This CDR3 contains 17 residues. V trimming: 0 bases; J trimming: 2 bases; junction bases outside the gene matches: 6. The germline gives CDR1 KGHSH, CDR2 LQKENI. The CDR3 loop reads CASSPPGTGSAGNTIYF. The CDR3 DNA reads TGTGCCAGCTCACCACCGGGGACAGGCAGTGCTGGAAACACCATATATTTT.

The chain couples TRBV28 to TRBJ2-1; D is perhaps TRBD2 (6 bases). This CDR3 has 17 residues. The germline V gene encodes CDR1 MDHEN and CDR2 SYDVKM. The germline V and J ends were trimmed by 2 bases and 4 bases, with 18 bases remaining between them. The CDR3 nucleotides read TGTGCCAGCAGTTTAGGCGCGGGACTTCGAACTTACAATGAGCAGTTCTTC. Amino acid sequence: CASSLGAGLRTYNEQFF.